This entry features one TCR beta chain sequence. Its antigen remains unidentified. The data originate from a study of beta chain features in type 1 diabetes. Sequencing targeted expressed TCRB transcripts, as all isolated RNA had been reverse transcribed. TCRdb keeps only in-frame clones here, not all; method: immunoSEQ multiplex PCR. This table has 100,000 to 150,000 clones, 7.5% to 9.5% appearing once. Study observations and caveats: When Type 1 diabetes patients were examined, their TCRB CDR3s proved moderately but significantly shorter in all four CD4+ subsets. Type 1 diabetes patients had VDJ junctions that carried fewer insertions and more deletions.

Per the germline V gene, CDR1 is MNHNY and CDR2 is SVGAGI (reference sequence). The CDR3 runs 14 residues. Losses at the gene ends were 5 bases for V and 0 bases for J; bases not matched to a gene: 1. This chain links TRBV6-6 with TRBJ2-7; 10 bases line up with TRBD2. The clonotype was recovered from a man aged 30 to 45 with type 1 diabetes. What was sequenced was central memory CD4+ T cells from blood. CDR3 protein: CASSASGGSYEQYF. The CDR3 DNA follows: TGTGCCAGCAGTGCTAGCGGGGGCTCCTACGAGCAGTACTTC.